This T cell receptor beta chain comes out of a study of T cell responses to AZD1222 COVID-19 vaccine. In the case of this clone: Its specificity is unknown.

Only in-frame clones appear in the TCRdb table, and some are missing; sequencing was by immunoSEQ multiplex PCR. The sample contains about 120,000 clones, 80% to 95% of which appear only once. The germline V gene encodes CDR1 KGHSH and CDR2 LQKENI. The CDR3 covers 17 residues. V was pared by 0 bases and J by 3 bases, with 14 bases between. Study results and caveats: Donors in the cohort were predominantly white British and more often female, and clonal diversity was possibly underestimated. An increase in Spike-specific TCR breadth and depth was observed after two AZD1222 doses. Only a handful of AZD1222 recipients, several in all, had baseline seropositivity.

The source was peripheral blood, collected 28 days after the second dose of the MenACWY control vaccine. The clonotype comes from an adult who received the MenACWY meningococcal vaccine as a control. The genes are TRBV18 and TRBJ2-2; tentatively, D is TRBD2 (5 bases). The CDR3 loop reads CASSPPMTTADTGELFF. In DNA form, the CDR3 reads TGTGCCAGCTCACCACCCATGACTACCGCGGACACCGGGGAGCTGTTTTTT.